The source of this T cell receptor beta chain is a study of OX40 agonist ivuxolimab in advanced cancers. This CDR3 has 14 amino acids. Looked up from germline, CDR1 is SGHNT and CDR2 is YYREEE (reference sequence). Between the trimmed V and J ends, which lost 4 bases and 1 base, there was a span of 12 bases. Libraries were prepared by immunoSEQ multiplex PCR; TCRdb keeps only in-frame clonotypes and omits some of them. The sample lists more than 80,000 clones; about 90% were seen once. This clone was recorded a few times. The TCR sequence derives from an adult with an advanced solid tumor such as melanoma, head and neck, liver or kidney cancer. Sequences were derived from CD4+ or CD8+ T cells sorted from blood, sampled in a trial of the OX40 agonist ivuxolimab. The chain links TRBV5-4 to TRBJ2-7, with D maybe TRBD2 (5 bases). For the CDR3, the DNA is TGTGCCAGCAGCCCAGACTACCTATCCTACGAGCAGTACTTC. The encoded protein is CASSPDYLSYEQYF.